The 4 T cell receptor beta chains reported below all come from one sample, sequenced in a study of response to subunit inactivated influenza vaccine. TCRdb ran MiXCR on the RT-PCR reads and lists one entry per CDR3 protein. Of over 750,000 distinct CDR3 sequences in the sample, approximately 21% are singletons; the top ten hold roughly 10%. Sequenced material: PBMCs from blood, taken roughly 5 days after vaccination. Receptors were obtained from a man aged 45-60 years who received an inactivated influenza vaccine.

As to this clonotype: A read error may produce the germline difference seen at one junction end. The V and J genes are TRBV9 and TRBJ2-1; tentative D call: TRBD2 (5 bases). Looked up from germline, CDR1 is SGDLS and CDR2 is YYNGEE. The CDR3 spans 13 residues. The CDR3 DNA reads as TGTTCCAGCAGCGTAGATCGGGGAAATGAGCAGTTCTTC. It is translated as CSSSVDRGNEQFF.

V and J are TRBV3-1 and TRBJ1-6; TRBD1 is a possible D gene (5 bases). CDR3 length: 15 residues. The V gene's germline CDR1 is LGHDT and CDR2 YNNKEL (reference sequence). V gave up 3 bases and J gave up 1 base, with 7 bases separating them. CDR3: CASSHGGSYNSPLHF. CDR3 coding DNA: TGTGCCAGCAGCCATGGGGGGTCCTATAATTCACCCCTCCACTTT.

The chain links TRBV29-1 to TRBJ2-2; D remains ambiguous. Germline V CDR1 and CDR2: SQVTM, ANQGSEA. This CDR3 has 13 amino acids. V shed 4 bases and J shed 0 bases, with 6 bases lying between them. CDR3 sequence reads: CSVGLPNTGELFF. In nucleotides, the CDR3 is TGCAGCGTTGGACTTCCGAACACCGGGGAGCTGTTTTTT.

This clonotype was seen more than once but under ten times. CDR3 loop: CSATGLAGSTGNTDTQYF. DNA of the CDR3: TGCAGTGCAACGGGACTAGCGGGATCAACGGGCAACACAGATACGCAGTATTTT. The chain is built from TRBV20-1 and TRBJ2-3; 13 bases align to TRBD2. The CDR3 totals 18 residues. J lost 2 bases, V lost 6 bases, and 14 bases had no gene match. Germline values: CDR1 DFQATT, CDR2 SNEGSKA (reference sequence).